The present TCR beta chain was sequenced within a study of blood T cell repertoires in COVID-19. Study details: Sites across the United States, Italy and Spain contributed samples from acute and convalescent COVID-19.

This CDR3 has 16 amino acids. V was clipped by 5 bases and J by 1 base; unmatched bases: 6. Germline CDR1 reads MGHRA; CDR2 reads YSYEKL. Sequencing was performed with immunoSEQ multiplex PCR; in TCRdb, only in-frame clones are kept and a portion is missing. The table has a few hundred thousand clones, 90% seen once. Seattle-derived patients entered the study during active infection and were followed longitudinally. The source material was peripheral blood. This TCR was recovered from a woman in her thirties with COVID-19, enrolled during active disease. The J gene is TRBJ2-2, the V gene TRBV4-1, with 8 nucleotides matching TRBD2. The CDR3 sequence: CASSWSSGLNTGELFF. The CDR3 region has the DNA TGCGCCAGCAGCTGGTCTAGCGGGTTGAACACCGGGGAGCTGTTTTTT.